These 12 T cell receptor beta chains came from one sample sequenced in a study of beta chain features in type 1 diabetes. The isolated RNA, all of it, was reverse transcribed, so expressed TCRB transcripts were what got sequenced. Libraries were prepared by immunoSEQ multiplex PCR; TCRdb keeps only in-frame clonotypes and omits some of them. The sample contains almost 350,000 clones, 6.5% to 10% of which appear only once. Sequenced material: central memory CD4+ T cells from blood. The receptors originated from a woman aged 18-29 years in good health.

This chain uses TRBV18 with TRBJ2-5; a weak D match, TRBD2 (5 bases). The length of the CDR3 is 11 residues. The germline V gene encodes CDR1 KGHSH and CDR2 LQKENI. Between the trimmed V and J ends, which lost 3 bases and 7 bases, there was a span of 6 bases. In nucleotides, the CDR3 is TGTGCCAGCTCACCCGAGGGGACCCAGTACTTC. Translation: CASSPEGTQYF.

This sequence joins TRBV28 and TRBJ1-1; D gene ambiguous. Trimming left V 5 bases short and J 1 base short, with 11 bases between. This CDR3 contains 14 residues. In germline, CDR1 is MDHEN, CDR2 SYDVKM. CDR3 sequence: CASSTGRKNTEAFF. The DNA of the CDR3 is TGTGCCAGCAGTACTGGACGGAAGAACACTGAAGCTTTCTTT.

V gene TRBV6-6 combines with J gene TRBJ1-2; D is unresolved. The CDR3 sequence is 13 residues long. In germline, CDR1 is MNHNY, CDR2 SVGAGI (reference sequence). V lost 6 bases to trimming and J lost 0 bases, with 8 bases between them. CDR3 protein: CASSREANYGYTF. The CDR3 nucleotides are TGTGCCAGCAGCCGCGAAGCTAACTATGGCTACACCTTC.

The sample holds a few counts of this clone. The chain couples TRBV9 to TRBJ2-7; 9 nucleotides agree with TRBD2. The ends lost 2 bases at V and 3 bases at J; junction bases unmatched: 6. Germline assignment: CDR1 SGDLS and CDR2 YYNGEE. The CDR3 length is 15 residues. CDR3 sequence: CASSVSLTSGYEQYF. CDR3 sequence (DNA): TGTGCCAGCAGCGTCTCCCTGACTAGCGGCTACGAGCAGTACTTC.

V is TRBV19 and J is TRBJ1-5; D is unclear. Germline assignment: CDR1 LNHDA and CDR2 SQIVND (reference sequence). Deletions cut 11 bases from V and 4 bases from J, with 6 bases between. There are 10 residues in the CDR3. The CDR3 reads CAGGNQPQHF. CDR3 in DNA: TGTGCCGGAGGTAATCAGCCCCAGCATTTT.

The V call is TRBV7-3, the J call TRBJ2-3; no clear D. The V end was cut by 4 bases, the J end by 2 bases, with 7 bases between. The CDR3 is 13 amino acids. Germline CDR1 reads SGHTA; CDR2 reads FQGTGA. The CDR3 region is CASSSSNTDTQYF. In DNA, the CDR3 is TGTGCCAGCAGCTCCAGCAACACAGATACGCAGTATTTT.

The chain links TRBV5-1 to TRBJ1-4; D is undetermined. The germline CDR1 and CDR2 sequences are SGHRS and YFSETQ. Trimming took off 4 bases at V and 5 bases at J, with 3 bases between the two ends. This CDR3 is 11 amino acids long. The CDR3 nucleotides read TGCGCCAGCAGCGAAAATGAAAAACTGTTTTTT. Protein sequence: CASSENEKLFF.

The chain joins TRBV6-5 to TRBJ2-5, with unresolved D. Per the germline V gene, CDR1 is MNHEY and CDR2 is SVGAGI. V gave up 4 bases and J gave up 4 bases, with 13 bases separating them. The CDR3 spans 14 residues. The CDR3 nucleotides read TGTGCCAGCAGTTCTACAGAGATAGGAGAGACCCAGTACTTC. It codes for CASSSTEIGETQYF.

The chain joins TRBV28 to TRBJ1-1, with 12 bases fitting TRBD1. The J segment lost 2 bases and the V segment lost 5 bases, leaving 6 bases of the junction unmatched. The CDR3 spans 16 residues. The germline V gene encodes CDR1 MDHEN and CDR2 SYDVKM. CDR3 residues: CASSELGTGGNTEAFF. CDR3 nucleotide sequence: TGTGCCAGCAGTGAATTGGGGACAGGGGGCAACACTGAAGCTTTCTTT.

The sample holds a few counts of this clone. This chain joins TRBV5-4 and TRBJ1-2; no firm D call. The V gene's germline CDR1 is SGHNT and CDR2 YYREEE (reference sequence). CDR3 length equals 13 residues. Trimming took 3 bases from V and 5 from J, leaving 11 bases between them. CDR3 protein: CASSWPDHYGYTF. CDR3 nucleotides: TGTGCCAGCAGCTGGCCAGACCATTATGGCTACACCTTC.

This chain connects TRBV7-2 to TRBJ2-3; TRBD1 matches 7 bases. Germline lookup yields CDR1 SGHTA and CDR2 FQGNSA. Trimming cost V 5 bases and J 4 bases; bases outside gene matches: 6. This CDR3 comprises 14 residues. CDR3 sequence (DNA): TGTGCCAGCAGCCCGGACAGGCGCGCAGATACGCAGTATTTT. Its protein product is CASSPDRRADTQYF.

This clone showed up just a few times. The CDR3 reads CASSSQGRETQYF. The CDR3 region has the DNA TGTGCCAGCAGCTCACAGGGTCGGGAGACCCAGTACTTC. The gene calls are TRBV5-5 and TRBJ2-5, with D possibly TRBD1 on 6 matching bases. CDR1 and CDR2 (germline): SGHKS, YYEKEE (reference sequence). Between the trimmed V and J ends, which lost 3 bases and 5 bases, there was a span of 11 bases. CDR3 length equals 13 residues.